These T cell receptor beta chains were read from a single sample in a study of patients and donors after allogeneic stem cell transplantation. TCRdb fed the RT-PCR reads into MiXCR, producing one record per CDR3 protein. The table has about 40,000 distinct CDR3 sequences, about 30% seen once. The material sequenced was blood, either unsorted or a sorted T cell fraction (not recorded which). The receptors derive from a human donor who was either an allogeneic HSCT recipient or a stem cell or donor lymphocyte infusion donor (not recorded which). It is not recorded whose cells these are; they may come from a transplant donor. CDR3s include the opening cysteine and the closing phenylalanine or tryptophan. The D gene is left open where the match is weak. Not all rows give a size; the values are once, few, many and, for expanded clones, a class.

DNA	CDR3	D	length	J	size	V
TGCAGTGCTAGAGATTTCGTAGGCAATGAGCAGTTCTTC	CSARDFVGNEQFF	-	13	TRBJ2-1	few	TRBV20-1
TGTGCCAGCAGTTCAGGGGATAGGTACCAAGAGACCCAGTACTTC	CASSSGDRYQETQYF	-	15	TRBJ2-5	-	TRBV28
TGTGCCGCTGACAGGGGGGGCTATGGCTACACCTTC	CAADRGGYGYTF	TRBD1	12	TRBJ1-2	few	TRBV10-3
TGTGCCAGCAGCGACCACCAGGGCCTGAATGAAAAACTGTTTTTT	CASSDHQGLNEKLFF	-	15	TRBJ1-4	-	TRBV7-9
TGTGCCAGCAGTTTCCCCGGTGGACGACAGGGGGGTGGCTACACCTTC	CASSFPGGRQGGGYTF	TRBD1	16	TRBJ1-2	-	TRBV28
TGTGCCAGCGGGGAGTCTGGGGCCAACGTCCTGACTTTC	CASGESGANVLTF	-	13	TRBJ2-6	-	TRBV12-3/TRBV12-4
TGTGCCAGCAGGGAGAATAGCGGGAGCAATGAGCAGTTCTTC	CASRENSGSNEQFF	TRBD2	14	TRBJ2-1	-	TRBV2
TGCAGTGCTAGAGAAGTGCAGAACACCGGGGAGCTGTTTTTT	CSAREVQNTGELFF	-	14	TRBJ2-2	-	TRBV20-1
TGTGCCAGCAGTCATCTGACTAGCGGGAGGGCTGGAACAGATACGCAGTATTTT	CASSHLTSGRAGTDTQYF	TRBD2	18	TRBJ2-3	-	TRBV6-5
TGCAGCGTTGAACTCCCGCGGGAGGGTACTCGAAACATTCAGTACTTC	CSVELPREGTRNIQYF	TRBD2	16	TRBJ2-4	-	TRBV29-1
TGCAGTGCTACCCAGGGCGTTTATGGCTACACCTTC	CSATQGVYGYTF	-	12	TRBJ1-2	-	TRBV20-1
TGCAGTGCGAAGACAGGGACTGGCTACACCTTC	CSAKTGTGYTF	TRBD1	11	TRBJ1-2	few	TRBV20-1
TGCGCCAGCAGCCAATACCAGGGTCGCTCCTACAATGAGCAGTTCTTC	CASSQYQGRSYNEQFF	-	16	TRBJ2-1	-	TRBV4-1
TGTGCCAGCAGCGAAGACGGGGCCCGCAACCAGCCCCAGCATTTT	CASSEDGARNQPQHF	-	15	TRBJ1-5	many	TRBV7-2
TGTGCCAGCAGTTTTGGGCAGTCTGAGCAGTACTTC	CASSFGQSEQYF	-	12	TRBJ2-7	-	TRBV12-3/TRBV12-4
TGCAGTGCTAGGGCAAGCGGGGAACCCTACAATGAGCAGTTCTTC	CSARASGEPYNEQFF	TRBD2	15	TRBJ2-1	few	TRBV20-1
TGTGCCAGCAGCCAAGAAGGGAGGAACACTGAAGCTTTCTTT	CASSQEGRNTEAFF	-	14	TRBJ1-1	-	TRBV4-2
TGTGCCAGCAGTTTCGGTGGGGCCGTCTTTTTAATGGACGGCTACACCTTC	CASSFGGAVFLMDGYTF	-	17	TRBJ1-2	few	TRBV28
TGTGCCAGCAGGCCGGGACTAGCGGGAGGACGAGCCGGGGAGCTGTTTTTT	CASRPGLAGGRAGELFF	TRBD2	17	TRBJ2-2	-	TRBV13
TGCGCCAGCAGCGGGGCCGGGAACACAGATACGCAGTATTTT	CASSGAGNTDTQYF	-	14	TRBJ2-3	-	TRBV5-1
TGTGCCAGCAGCTCCCCCCTAGCGGGAGTAAATACGCAGTATTTT	CASSSPLAGVNTQYF	TRBD2	15	TRBJ2-3	-	TRBV7-2
TGTGCCAGCAGCTTAACTTCGAACACTGAAGCTTTCTTT	CASSLTSNTEAFF	-	13	TRBJ1-1	few	TRBV7-3
TGTGCCAGCAGCTTTCCTGGGATAGCCTCCAGTGAGCAGTTCTTC	CASSFPGIASSEQFF	-	15	TRBJ2-1	-	TRBV7-9
TGCGCCAGCAGCCAAAATTACGGGAGCTCCTACAATGAGCAGTTCTTC	CASSQNYGSSYNEQFF	-	16	TRBJ2-1	few	TRBV4-3
TGTGCCTGGTCGTCTCGGGGGGCGAGAAATGGAAAACTGTTTTTT	CAWSSRGARNGKLFF	-	15	TRBJ1-4	few	TRBV30
TGTGCCAGCAGCTTAAAGGCCTCCAATCAGCCCCAGCATTTT	CASSLKASNQPQHF	-	14	TRBJ1-5	few	TRBV13